This entry concerns a single T cell receptor (beta chain). Its specificity is unknown. 60 Vbeta and 13 Jbeta primers were used in PCR. TCRdb keeps only in-frame clones here, not all; method: immunoSEQ multiplex PCR. The profile covers around 250,000 clones, with 80% to 95% appearing a single time and 1.7% taken by the ten largest. The germline gives CDR1 SNHLY, CDR2 FYNNEI. The CDR3 sequence is 17 residues long. Between the trimmed V and J ends, which lost 0 bases and 1 base, there was a span of 13 bases. This sample is part of a study of cytomegalovirus exposure and HLA in healthy donors. Findings and limits, study-wide: Across all donors, roughly uniform sequencing depth was an assumption of the presence/absence analyses. For TCR beta chains, V- and J-gene trimming was later linked to a missense DCLRE1C variant. A highly shared variant cluster was judged a likely technical artifact. A few of the chains that were CMV-associated were confirmed in vitro to be specific for CMV antigens.

Material: PBMCs. This receptor was taken from a girl aged 2 to 10 in good health and CMV-seronegative. J is TRBJ1-5 and V is TRBV2; D uncertain. CDR3 region: CASSEAFPAGSNQPQHF. The CDR3 nucleotides read TGTGCCAGCAGTGAAGCCTTCCCGGCGGGAAGCAATCAGCCCCAGCATTTT. The full variable domain, rest sourced from reference TRBV2 and TRBJ1-5, is EPEVTQTPSHQVTQMGQEVILRCVPISNHLYFYWYRQILGQKVEFLVSFYNNEISEKSEIFDDQFSVERPDGSNFTLKIRSTKLEDSAMYFCASSEAFPAGSNQPQHFGDGTRLSIL.